Here is one T cell receptor (beta chain) with its context. The V gene end was trimmed by 0 bases and the J gene end by 6 bases; junction bases not matched to a gene: 3. The CDR3 covers 14 residues. Germline V gives CDR1 SEHNR, CDR2 FQNEAQ (reference sequence). Allocation to cohorts depended on clinical history reported by the participants. Clones were read by immunoSEQ multiplex PCR, and TCRdb kept only the in-frame ones, dropping some. Of some 250,000 clones listed, around 84% are singletons. The source of the sample is a study of blood T cell repertoires in COVID-19. This chain uses TRBV7-9 with TRBJ1-1, with 8 nucleotides matching TRBD1. Sequencing used PBMCs or T cells enriched from blood (not recorded which). The sequence was obtained from a man aged 18-30 years who had recovered from COVID-19. The CDR3 coding sequence is TGTGCCAGCAGCTTAGCGTCGACAGGGGCTGAAGCTTTCTTT. Protein product: CASSLASTGAEAFF.